A selection of T cell receptor beta chains follows, all from one sample in a study of blood T cell repertoires in COVID-19. Using immunoSEQ multiplex PCR, the repertoire was profiled, and TCRdb retains in-frame clones only, with some absent. Of 150,000 or so clones detected, about 88% appear once; the ten largest clones hold roughly 26%. The specimen sequenced was peripheral blood. The receptors originated from a man aged 55 to 69 with acute or convalescent COVID-19. CDR3s include the opening cysteine and the closing phenylalanine or tryptophan. The D gene is left open where the match is weak. Clone size is shown for a subset of rows, as once, few, many or a class of expanded clone.

>once|TRBV3-1/TRBV3-2|TRBJ1-2|.
TGTGCCAGCAGCCAAGATCAAGGGCAGGGTGGCTACACCTTC
CASSQDQGQGGYTF
>.|TRBV7-2|TRBJ1-2|TRBD1
TGTGCCAGCAGCACCGGACAGGGGAATAACTATGGCTACACCTTC
CASSTGQGNNYGYTF
>few|TRBV7-3|TRBJ2-3|.
TGTGCCAGCAGCTACGGGGTGGGCACAGATACGCAGTATTTT
CASSYGVGTDTQYF
>once|TRBV11-2|TRBJ1-5|.
TGTGCCAGCAGCGTAGACAGTTTCCAGAATCAGCCCCAGCATTTT
CASSVDSFQNQPQHF
>.|TRBV19|TRBJ2-5|.
TGTGCCAGCTCCGTCGGGGGAGGAGAGACCCAGTACTTC
CASSVGGGETQYF
>.|TRBV6-5|TRBJ1-2|.
TGTGCCAGCAGTTTAGGAGGGTGGGATGGCTACACCTTC
CASSLGGWDGYTF
>.|TRBV2|TRBJ1-4|TRBD1
TGTGCCAGCAGCGAAGACAGGGATATCGGAGCTAATGAAAAACTGTTTTTT
CASSEDRDIGANEKLFF
>.|TRBV11-2|TRBJ1-2|.
TGTGCCAGCAGCCCTGACAGGACATATGGCTACACCTTC
CASSPDRTYGYTF
>many|TRBV5-1|TRBJ1-4|.
TGCGCCAGCAGCTCCGTAGGGGCCGCCGAAAAACTGTTTTTT
CASSSVGAAEKLFF
>.|TRBV5-6|TRBJ1-6|.
TGTGCCAGCAGCCACGACAGGAGCGCCTATAATTCACCCCTCCACTTT
CASSHDRSAYNSPLHF
>.|TRBV27|TRBJ1-1|.
TGTGCCAGCAGTGCCCCGGGATGGGCGGGAACTGAAGCTTTCTTT
CASSAPGWAGTEAFF
>.|TRBV20-1|TRBJ2-1|.
TGCAGTGCTGAACTTTACAATGAGCAGTTCTTC
CSAELYNEQFF
>.|TRBV7-9|TRBJ2-1|TRBD2
TGTGCCAGCAGCTTAGGGCTAGCGGGGGGGCCAAGAGACAATGAGCAGTTCTTC
CASSLGLAGGPRDNEQFF
>.|TRBV4-1|TRBJ1-2|.
TGCGCCAGCAGCCAAGATACTAGGACAGTCTCTGGCTACACCTTC
CASSQDTRTVSGYTF
>.|TRBV24-1|TRBJ1-2|TRBD1
TGTGCCACCAGTGATCTCGATAGATTAGGACAGGGGACCGATGGCTACACCTTC
CATSDLDRLGQGTDGYTF
>.|TRBV18|TRBJ2-5|.
TGTGCCAGCTCACCACCGAGCTTACAAGAGACCCAGTACTTC
CASSPPSLQETQYF
>.|TRBV27|TRBJ1-5|TRBD1
TGTGCCAGCAGTTGGACAGGTAATCAGCCCCAGCATTTT
CASSWTGNQPQHF
>once|TRBV10-3|TRBJ1-2|.
TGTGCCATCAGTGATGCCGCGGCCGGCGACTACACCTTC
CAISDAAAGDYTF
>.|TRBV6-5|TRBJ2-2|TRBD1
TGTGCCAGCAGGACAGGGGGCCCTACCGGGGAGCTGTTTTTT
CASRTGGPTGELFF
>.|TRBV28|TRBJ1-1|.
TGTGCCAGCAGTTTATTTGAACAGGAAGCTTTCTTT
CASSLFEQEAFF
>few|TRBV7-9|TRBJ2-7|.
TGTGCCAGCAGCTTAGCCGGGTCTAGCCACGAGCAGTACTTC
CASSLAGSSHEQYF
>once|TRBV5-6|TRBJ2-1|.
TGTGCCAGTAGACAGCTCGCCTACAATGAGCAGTTCTTC
CASRQLAYNEQFF
>.|TRBV19|TRBJ1-1|.
TGTGCCAGTAGTATAGATGGCCAGGCCAACACTGAAGCTTTCTTT
CASSIDGQANTEAFF
>.|TRBV6-5|TRBJ2-3|.
TGTGCCAGCAGGTTGGATACTAACACAGATACGCAGTATTTT
CASRLDTNTDTQYF
>.|TRBV4-1|TRBJ2-7|TRBD1
TGCGCCAGCAGCCAGTATACAGGGGCGTCCTACGAGCAGTACTTC
CASSQYTGASYEQYF